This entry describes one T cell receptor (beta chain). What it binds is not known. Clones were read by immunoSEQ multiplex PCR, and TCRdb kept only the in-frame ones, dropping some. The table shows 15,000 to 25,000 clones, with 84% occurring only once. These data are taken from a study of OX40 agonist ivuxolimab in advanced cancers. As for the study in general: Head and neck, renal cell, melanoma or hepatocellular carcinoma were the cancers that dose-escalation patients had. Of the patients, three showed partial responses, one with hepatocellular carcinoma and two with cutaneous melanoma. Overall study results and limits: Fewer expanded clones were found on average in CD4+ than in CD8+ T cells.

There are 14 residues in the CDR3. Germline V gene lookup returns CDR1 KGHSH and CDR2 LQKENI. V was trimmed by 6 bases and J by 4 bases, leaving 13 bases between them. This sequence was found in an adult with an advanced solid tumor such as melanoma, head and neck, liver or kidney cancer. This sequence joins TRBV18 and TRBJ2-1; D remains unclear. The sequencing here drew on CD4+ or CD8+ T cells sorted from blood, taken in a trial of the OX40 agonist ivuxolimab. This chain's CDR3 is CASSPYGPYNEQFF. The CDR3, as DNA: TGTGCCAGCTCCCCCTATGGGCCTTACAATGAGCAGTTCTTC.